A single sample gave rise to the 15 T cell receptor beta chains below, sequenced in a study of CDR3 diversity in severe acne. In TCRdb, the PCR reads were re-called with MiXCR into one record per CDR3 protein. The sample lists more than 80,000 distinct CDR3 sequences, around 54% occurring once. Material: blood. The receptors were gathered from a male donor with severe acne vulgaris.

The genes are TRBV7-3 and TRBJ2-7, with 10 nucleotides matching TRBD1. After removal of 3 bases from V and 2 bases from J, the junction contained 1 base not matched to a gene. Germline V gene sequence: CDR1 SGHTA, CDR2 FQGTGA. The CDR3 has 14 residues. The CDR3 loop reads CASSLTGGTYEQYF. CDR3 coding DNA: TGTGCCAGCAGCTTGACAGGGGGCACCTACGAGCAGTACTTC.

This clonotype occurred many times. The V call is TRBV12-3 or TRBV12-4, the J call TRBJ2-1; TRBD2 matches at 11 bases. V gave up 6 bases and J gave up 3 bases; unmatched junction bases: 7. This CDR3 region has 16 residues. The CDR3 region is CASSRTSGLLYNEQFF. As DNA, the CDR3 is TGTGCCAGCAGCCGGACTAGCGGGCTACTCTACAATGAGCAGTTCTTC.

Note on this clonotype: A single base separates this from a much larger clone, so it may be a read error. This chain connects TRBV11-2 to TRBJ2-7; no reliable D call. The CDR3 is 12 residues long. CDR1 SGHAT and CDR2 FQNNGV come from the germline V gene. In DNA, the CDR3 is TGTGCCAGCAGCTTATCGACATACGGGCAGTACTTC. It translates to CASSLSTYGQYF.

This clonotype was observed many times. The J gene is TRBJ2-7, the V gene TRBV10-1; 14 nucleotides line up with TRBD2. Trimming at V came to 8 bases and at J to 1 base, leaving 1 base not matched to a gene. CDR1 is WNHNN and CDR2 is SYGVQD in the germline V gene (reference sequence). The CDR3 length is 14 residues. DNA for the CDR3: TGCGCCAGCGGGACTAGCGGGAGTTCCTACGAGCAGTACTTC. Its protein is CASGTSGSSYEQYF.

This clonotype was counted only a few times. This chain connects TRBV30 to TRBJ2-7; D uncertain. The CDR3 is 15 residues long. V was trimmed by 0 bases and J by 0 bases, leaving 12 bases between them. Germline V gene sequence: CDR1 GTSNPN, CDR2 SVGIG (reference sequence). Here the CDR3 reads CAWSVGAGSSYEQYF. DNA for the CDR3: TGTGCCTGGAGTGTAGGTGCAGGAAGCTCCTACGAGCAGTACTTC.

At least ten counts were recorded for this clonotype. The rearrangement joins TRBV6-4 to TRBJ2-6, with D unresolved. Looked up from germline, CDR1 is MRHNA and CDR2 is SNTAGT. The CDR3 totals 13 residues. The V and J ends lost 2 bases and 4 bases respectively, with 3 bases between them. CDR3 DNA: TGTGCCAGCAGTGACGGGGGGGCCAACGTCCTGACTTTC. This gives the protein CASSDGGANVLTF.

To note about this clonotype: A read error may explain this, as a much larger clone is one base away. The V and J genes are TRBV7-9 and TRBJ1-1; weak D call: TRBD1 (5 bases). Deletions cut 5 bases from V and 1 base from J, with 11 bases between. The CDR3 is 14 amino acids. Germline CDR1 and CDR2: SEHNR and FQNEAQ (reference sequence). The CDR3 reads CASSQGSANTEAFF. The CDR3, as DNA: TGTGCCAGCAGCCAGGGTTCGGCGAACACTGAAGCTTTCTTT.

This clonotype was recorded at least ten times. The CDR3, as DNA: TGTGCCAGCAGCGACCCTGGGGAACTAGCAGGCGAGCAGTACTTC. Encoded protein: CASSDPGELAGEQYF. The chain recombines TRBV7-3 with TRBJ2-7; D is perhaps TRBD2 (6 bases). Germline loops: CDR1 SGHTA, CDR2 FQGTGA. The CDR3 consists of 15 residues. Between the trimmed V and J ends, which lost 5 bases and 6 bases, there was a span of 20 bases.

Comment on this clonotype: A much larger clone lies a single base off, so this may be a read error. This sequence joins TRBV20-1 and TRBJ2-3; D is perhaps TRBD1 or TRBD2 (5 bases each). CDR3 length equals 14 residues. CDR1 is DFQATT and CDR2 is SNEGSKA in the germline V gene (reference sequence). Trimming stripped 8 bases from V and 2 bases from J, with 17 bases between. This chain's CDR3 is CSTLLGTNTDTQYF. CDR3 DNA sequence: TGCAGTACCCTTCTAGGGACCAACACAGATACGCAGTATTTT.

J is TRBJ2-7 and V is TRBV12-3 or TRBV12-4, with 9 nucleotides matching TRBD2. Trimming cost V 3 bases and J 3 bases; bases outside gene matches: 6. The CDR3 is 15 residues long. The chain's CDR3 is CASSLGGRAVYEQYF. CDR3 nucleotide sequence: TGTGCCAGCAGTTTGGGCGGGAGGGCGGTCTACGAGCAGTACTTC.

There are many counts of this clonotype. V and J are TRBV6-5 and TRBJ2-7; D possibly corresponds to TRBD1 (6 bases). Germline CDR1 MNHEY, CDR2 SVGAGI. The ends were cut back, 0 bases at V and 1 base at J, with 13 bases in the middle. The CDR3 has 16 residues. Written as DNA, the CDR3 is TGTGCCAGCAGTTACTCGCTAGGGGGTGGATCCTACGAGCAGTACTTC. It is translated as CASSYSLGGGSYEQYF.

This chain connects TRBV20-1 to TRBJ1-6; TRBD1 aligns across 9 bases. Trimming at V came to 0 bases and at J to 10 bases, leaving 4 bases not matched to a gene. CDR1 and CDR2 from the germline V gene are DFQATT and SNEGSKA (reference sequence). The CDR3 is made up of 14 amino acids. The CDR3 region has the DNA TGCAGTGCTAGAGAGGGACAGGGCAAATCACCCCTCCACTTT. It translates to CSAREGQGKSPLHF.

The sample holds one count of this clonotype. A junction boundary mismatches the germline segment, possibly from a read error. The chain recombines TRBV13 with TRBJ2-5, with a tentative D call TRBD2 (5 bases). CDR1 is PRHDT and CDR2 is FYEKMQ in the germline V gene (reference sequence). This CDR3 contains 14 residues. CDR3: CTSSYSGIPETQYF. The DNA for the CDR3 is TGTACCAGCAGTTACTCCGGGATCCCAGAGACCCAGTACTTC.

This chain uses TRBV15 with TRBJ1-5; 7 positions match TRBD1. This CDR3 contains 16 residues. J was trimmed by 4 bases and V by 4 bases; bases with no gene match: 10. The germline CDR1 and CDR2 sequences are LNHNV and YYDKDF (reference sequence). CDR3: CATSKGKTGRNQPQHF. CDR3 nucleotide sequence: TGTGCCACCAGCAAAGGAAAGACAGGGCGGAATCAGCCCCAGCATTTT. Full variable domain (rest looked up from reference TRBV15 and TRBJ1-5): DAMVIQNPRYQVTQFGKPVTLSCSQTLNHNVMYWYQQKSSQAPKLLFHYYDKDFNNEADTPDNFQSRRPNTSFCFLDIRSPGLGDTAMYLCATSKGKTGRNQPQHFGDGTRLSIL.

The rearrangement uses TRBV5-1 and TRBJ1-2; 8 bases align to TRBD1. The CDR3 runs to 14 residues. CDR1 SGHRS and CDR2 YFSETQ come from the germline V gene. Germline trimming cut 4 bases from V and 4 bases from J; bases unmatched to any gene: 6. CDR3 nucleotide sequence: TGCGCCAGCAGCCGGGCACAGGGGGGCTATGGCTACACCTTC. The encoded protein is CASSRAQGGYGYTF.